The clone carrying this TCR beta chain was found a few times. TCRdb fed the 5' RACE reads into MiXCR, producing one record per CDR3 protein. This sample carries more than 45,000 distinct CDR3 sequences, about 12% of them seen once, and the ten largest clones take around 5%. The trim removed 4 bases at V and 9 bases at J, leaving 11 bases unmatched. The CDR3 has 15 residues. This entry comes from a study of early T cells in non-severe SARS-CoV-2 infection. V is TRBV23-1 and J is TRBJ2-1, with 8 nucleotides matching TRBD2. TRBV23-1 is an ORF, with its function uncertain. This clonotype originated in an adult who was a healthcare worker with PCR-confirmed SARS-CoV-2 infection or an uninfected control (not recorded which). The sequenced material came from whole blood. For the CDR3, the DNA is TGCGCCAGCAGTCCCAAGCGGGAGCGTTTCTGTGAGCAGTTCTTC. Its translation is CASSPKRERFCEQFF.